This is a list of T cell receptor beta chains from one sample in a study of blood T cell repertoires in COVID-19. Repertoires were generated with immunoSEQ multiplex PCR, while TCRdb's copy carries only in-frame clones and drops some. Of 130,000 to 150,000 clones detected, around 81% appear once; the ten largest clones hold around 8.5%. Sequencing was performed on peripheral blood. All receptors come from a human donor in a cohort sampled during active COVID-19. CDR3s leave out the opening cysteine and the closing phenylalanine or tryptophan. The order of the fields is clone size, J gene, V gene, CDR3 protein. Rows may omit the clone size; those that give it use once, few, many or a size class.

clone_size: -; j_call: TRBJ2-1; v_call: TRBV3-1/TRBV3-2; cdr3_aa: ASRRDSSPYNEQF
clone_size: -; j_call: TRBJ2-1; v_call: TRBV29-1; cdr3_aa: SGQTPLRGLITQF
clone_size: few; j_call: TRBJ1-2; v_call: TRBV29-1; cdr3_aa: SAGATGYYT
clone_size: -; j_call: TRBJ1-4; v_call: TRBV6-5; cdr3_aa: ASRRTGATNEKLF
clone_size: once; j_call: TRBJ1-6; v_call: TRBV5-1; cdr3_aa: ASSLVQGNSPLH
clone_size: -; j_call: TRBJ2-7; v_call: TRBV6-5; cdr3_aa: ASSLGPGRLFYEQY
clone_size: -; j_call: TRBJ2-7; v_call: TRBV7-8; cdr3_aa: ASSPDRGPQY
clone_size: -; j_call: TRBJ2-7; v_call: TRBV29-1; cdr3_aa: SAGTGVYEQY
clone_size: -; j_call: TRBJ1-2; v_call: TRBV28; cdr3_aa: ASSPGSGSPRGYGYT
clone_size: few; j_call: TRBJ2-2; v_call: TRBV5-4; cdr3_aa: ASSSAGARTGELF
clone_size: -; j_call: TRBJ2-5; v_call: TRBV5-1; cdr3_aa: ASSLVYRDPQETQY
clone_size: -; j_call: TRBJ1-2; v_call: TRBV5-1; cdr3_aa: ASSHQGQGLRGYGYT
clone_size: -; j_call: TRBJ1-1; v_call: TRBV6-6; cdr3_aa: ASSYQTGPTEAF
clone_size: -; j_call: TRBJ2-1; v_call: TRBV7-3; cdr3_aa: ASSLVGGTYNEQF
clone_size: -; j_call: TRBJ1-5; v_call: TRBV3-1/TRBV3-2; cdr3_aa: ASSQDQTYGQPQH
clone_size: -; j_call: TRBJ2-1; v_call: TRBV27; cdr3_aa: ASSLLATSYNEQF
clone_size: -; j_call: TRBJ2-7; v_call: TRBV5-4; cdr3_aa: ASSNPGQGSSYEQY
clone_size: -; j_call: TRBJ2-1; v_call: TRBV6-4; cdr3_aa: ASPKALAPYNEQF
clone_size: -; j_call: TRBJ2-1; v_call: TRBV5-5; cdr3_aa: ASSLVTGLNEQF
clone_size: few; j_call: TRBJ1-5; v_call: TRBV21-1; cdr3_aa: ASIPIGQGGSYSNQPQH
clone_size: -; j_call: TRBJ2-2; v_call: TRBV28; cdr3_aa: ASRWTSGFTGELF
clone_size: -; j_call: TRBJ2-7; v_call: TRBV7-2; cdr3_aa: ASSLDHNSYEQY
clone_size: -; j_call: TRBJ1-2; v_call: TRBV7-2; cdr3_aa: ASSSRQGAGYGYT
clone_size: -; j_call: TRBJ1-1; v_call: TRBV4-3; cdr3_aa: ASSQDSRGGTEAF
clone_size: -; j_call: TRBJ2-5; v_call: TRBV5-1; cdr3_aa: ASHSGDTQETQY
clone_size: -; j_call: TRBJ2-2; v_call: TRBV3-1/TRBV3-2; cdr3_aa: ASSHRAAAGGGDTGELF
clone_size: -; j_call: TRBJ2-1; v_call: TRBV5-5; cdr3_aa: ASSLDGFYNEQF
clone_size: few; j_call: TRBJ2-5; v_call: TRBV29-1; cdr3_aa: SATPSVNQETQY
clone_size: -; j_call: TRBJ2-7; v_call: TRBV6-5; cdr3_aa: ASSGLAGSYEQY
clone_size: -; j_call: TRBJ2-5; v_call: TRBV11-2; cdr3_aa: ASSWTGGRETQY
clone_size: -; j_call: TRBJ2-5; v_call: TRBV5-1; cdr3_aa: ASSLASLQETQY
clone_size: -; j_call: TRBJ1-4; v_call: TRBV28; cdr3_aa: ASSSGTPYEKLF
clone_size: -; j_call: TRBJ1-5; v_call: TRBV19; cdr3_aa: ASSIDGGRNQPQH
clone_size: -; j_call: TRBJ2-7; v_call: TRBV28; cdr3_aa: ASSLTSGSYEQY
clone_size: -; j_call: TRBJ2-4; v_call: TRBV5-5; cdr3_aa: ASSLAGVGTAKNIQY
clone_size: -; j_call: TRBJ2-3; v_call: TRBV19; cdr3_aa: ASSKGGTGGTDTQY
clone_size: -; j_call: TRBJ1-2; v_call: TRBV24-1; cdr3_aa: ATSDASGTGHNYGYT
clone_size: -; j_call: TRBJ1-4; v_call: TRBV5-4; cdr3_aa: ASSAKIDRSSTNEKLF
clone_size: -; j_call: TRBJ2-1; v_call: TRBV25-1; cdr3_aa: ASSEVGGGLRGDEQF
clone_size: -; j_call: TRBJ2-2; v_call: TRBV6-2/TRBV6-3; cdr3_aa: ASSYRVYRGRPLELF
clone_size: -; j_call: TRBJ2-1; v_call: TRBV28; cdr3_aa: ASSLAGTGDNEQF
clone_size: -; j_call: TRBJ2-1; v_call: TRBV28; cdr3_aa: ASSFLAGDFEQF
clone_size: once; j_call: TRBJ2-7; v_call: TRBV27; cdr3_aa: ASSSALGARITYEQY
clone_size: -; j_call: TRBJ2-1; v_call: TRBV9; cdr3_aa: ASSRDRVEQF
clone_size: -; j_call: TRBJ2-5; v_call: TRBV24-1; cdr3_aa: ATSDLGTGGRETQY
clone_size: -; j_call: TRBJ1-3; v_call: TRBV28; cdr3_aa: ASSMTGGGNTIY
clone_size: -; j_call: TRBJ2-3; v_call: TRBV6-2/TRBV6-3; cdr3_aa: ASSLVNGPRGTDTQY
clone_size: -; j_call: TRBJ2-7; v_call: TRBV2; cdr3_aa: ASRRQGDTYEQY
clone_size: few; j_call: TRBJ2-7; v_call: TRBV3-1/TRBV3-2; cdr3_aa: ASTRGLVNYEQY
clone_size: few; j_call: TRBJ1-4; v_call: TRBV27; cdr3_aa: ASSFGGTGVAKLF
clone_size: -; j_call: TRBJ1-3; v_call: TRBV5-6; cdr3_aa: ASSSTGSSGNTIY
clone_size: -; j_call: TRBJ2-7; v_call: TRBV19; cdr3_aa: ASRGAGALYEQY
clone_size: -; j_call: TRBJ2-7; v_call: TRBV6-2/TRBV6-3; cdr3_aa: ASSYRGTSGSYEQY
clone_size: -; j_call: TRBJ2-1; v_call: TRBV5-1; cdr3_aa: ASSGDRRHYNEQF
clone_size: few; j_call: TRBJ1-1; v_call: TRBV7-9; cdr3_aa: ASSLEGGTEAF
clone_size: -; j_call: TRBJ2-3; v_call: TRBV9; cdr3_aa: ASSPPPGLELHTQY